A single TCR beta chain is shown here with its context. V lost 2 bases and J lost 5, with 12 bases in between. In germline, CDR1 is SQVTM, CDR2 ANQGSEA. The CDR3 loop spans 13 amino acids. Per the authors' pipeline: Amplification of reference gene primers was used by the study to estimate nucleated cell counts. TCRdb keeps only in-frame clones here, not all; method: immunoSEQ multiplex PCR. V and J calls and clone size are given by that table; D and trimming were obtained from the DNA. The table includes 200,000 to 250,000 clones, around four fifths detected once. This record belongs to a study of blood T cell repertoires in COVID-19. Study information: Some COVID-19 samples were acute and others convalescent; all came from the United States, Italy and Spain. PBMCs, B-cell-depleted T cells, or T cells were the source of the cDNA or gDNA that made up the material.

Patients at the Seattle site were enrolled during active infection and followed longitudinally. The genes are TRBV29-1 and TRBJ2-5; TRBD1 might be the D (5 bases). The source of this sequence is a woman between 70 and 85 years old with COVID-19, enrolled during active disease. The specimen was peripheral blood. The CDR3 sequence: CSVERGPAETQYF. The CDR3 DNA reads TGCAGCGTTGAAAGGGGTCCGGCGGAGACCCAGTACTTC.